A single T cell receptor beta chain is shown here with its context. Antigen unknown. This sample is part of a study of CD8+ T cells in alopecia areata. Study results and limitations: Compared with mice, patients displayed less clear TCR sharing, possibly for HLA-related reasons. It was observed that many expanded lesional clones persisted in scalp and blood during tofacitinib. Among the 100 top clones, expanded CD8+ clones, like scalp clonality, were significantly decreased by tofacitinib.

Deletions cut 7 bases from V and 8 bases from J, with 18 bases between. CDR1 and CDR2 from the germline V gene are SQVTM and ANQGSEA. This CDR3 comprises 13 residues. In each case, RNA was isolated and then reverse transcribed into cDNA as the sequencing template. TCRdb keeps only in-frame clones here, not all; method: immunoSEQ multiplex PCR. The sample includes some 170,000 clones, 50% to 75% of them seen just once. This sample's treatment: oral pan-JAK inhibitor, 5-10 mg twice daily. The sequences come from CD4+ T cells sorted from blood, collected at approximately week 61, from a patient treated with tofacitinib. This sequence was found in a human donor with alopecia areata. The chain combines TRBV29-1 with TRBJ2-1; D is undetermined. This CDR3 reads CSAGDSPRYEQFF. As DNA, the CDR3 is TGCAGCGCCGGAGACTCTCCCCGCTATGAGCAGTTCTTC.